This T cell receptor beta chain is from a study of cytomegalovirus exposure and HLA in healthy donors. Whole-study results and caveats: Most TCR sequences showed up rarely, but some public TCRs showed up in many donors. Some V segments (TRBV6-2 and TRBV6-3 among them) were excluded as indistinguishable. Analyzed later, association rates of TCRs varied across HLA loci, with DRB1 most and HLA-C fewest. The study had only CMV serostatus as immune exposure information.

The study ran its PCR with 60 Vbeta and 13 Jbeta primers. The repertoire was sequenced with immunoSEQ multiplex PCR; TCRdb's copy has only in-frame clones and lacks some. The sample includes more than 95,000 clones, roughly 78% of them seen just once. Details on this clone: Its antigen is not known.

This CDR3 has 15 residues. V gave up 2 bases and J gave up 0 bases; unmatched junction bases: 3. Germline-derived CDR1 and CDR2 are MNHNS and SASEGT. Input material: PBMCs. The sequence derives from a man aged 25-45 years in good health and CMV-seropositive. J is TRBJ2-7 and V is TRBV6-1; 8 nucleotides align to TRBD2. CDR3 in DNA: TGTGCCAGCAGTGAAATTAGCGGGGCCTCCTACGAGCAGTACTTC. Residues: CASSEISGASYEQYF.